Following are 14 T cell receptor beta chains from one sample sequenced in a study of technical replicates of blood from a handful of donors (dated by TCRdb to 2017 to 2019). Library construction relied on the immunoSEQ multiplex PCR assay. TCRdb took this table from immuneACCESS and kept in-frame rearrangements with V and J called. Such tables lack part of the clones; where checked against another copy, unresolved V genes explain under half of the gap, and the rest is unexplained. For this sample there are around 80,000 clones; about 98% appear just once. Approximately 0.15% of the sample is held by the ten biggest clonotypes. The sample comprised T cells isolated from PBMCs. Receptors were obtained from a human donor in good health.

This chain uses TRBV5-6 with TRBJ2-1; D remains unclear. CDR1 SGHDT and CDR2 YYEEEE come from the germline V gene. This CDR3 is built from 11 residues. V lost 1 base to trimming and J lost 7 bases, with 3 bases between them. As DNA, the CDR3 is TGTGCCAGCAGCTTGATAAATGAGCAGTTCTTC. Protein: CASSLINEQFF.

This clone was counted a single time. A junction boundary mismatches the germline segment, possibly from a read error. The chain has TRBV7-7 and TRBJ1-1; TRBD1 matches 9 bases. CDR1 SSHAT and CDR2 FNYEAQ come from the germline V gene (reference sequence). The CDR3 covers 16 residues. CDR3 amino acids: CASSLARDRDVAEAFF. CDR3 nucleotides: TGTGCTAGCAGCTTAGCGCGGGACAGGGATGTCGCTGAAGCTTTCTTT.

The rearrangement joins TRBV5-1 to TRBJ2-7; 9 bases fit TRBD1. The germline V gene has CDR1 SGHRS and CDR2 YFSETQ. V lost 5 bases to trimming and J lost 9 bases; unmatched junction nucleotides: 15. The CDR3 runs 15 residues. The CDR3 region has the DNA TGCGCCAGCAGTTTCGAGGGACAGGGAGGTTTCGGGCAGTACTTC. Its translation is CASSFEGQGGFGQYF.

This clone was seen only once. The genes are TRBV5-5 and TRBJ1-2; TRBD1 matches 9 bases. The CDR3 is 15 residues long. Trimming removed 2 bases from V and 8 bases from J; junction bases left unmatched: 10. Germline CDR1 SGHKS, CDR2 YYEKEE (reference sequence). The DNA of the CDR3 is TGTGCCAGCAGCTTCCCGGACAGGGGTGCGGGGGGCTACACCTTC. Its translation: CASSFPDRGAGGYTF.

V usage is TRBV11-2 and J usage is TRBJ1-3; 9 positions match TRBD1. The ends lost 3 bases at V and 1 base at J; junction bases unmatched: 7. Germline CDR1 reads SGHAT; CDR2 reads FQNNGV. This CDR3 comprises 17 residues. This CDR3 is CASSFVTGGNSGNTIYF. Here the CDR3 DNA reads TGTGCCAGCAGCTTTGTTACAGGGGGCAATTCTGGAAACACCATATATTTT.

The chain recombines TRBV4-1 with TRBJ2-5; 9 nucleotides align to TRBD1. CDR1 is MGHRA and CDR2 is YSYEKL in the germline V gene. The CDR3 sequence is 18 residues long. V trimming: 6 bases; J trimming: 3 bases; junction bases outside the gene matches: 17. The CDR3 DNA is TGCGCCAGCAGGCAGGGGATACTATCGGGACAGGGTAAAGAGACCCAGTACTTC. Translated, it gives CASRQGILSGQGKETQYF.

CDR3 residues: CATKLTGLGGYTF. The CDR3 DNA is TGTGCCACTAAGTTGACAGGGCTCGGTGGCTACACCTTC. This chain connects TRBV6-5 to TRBJ1-2; 7 positions agree with TRBD1. Germline V gene data show CDR1 as MNHEY and CDR2 as SVGAGI. The CDR3 has 13 amino acids. V shed 10 bases and J 7 bases; nucleotides not matched to a gene: 12.

The chain couples TRBV9 to TRBJ1-3; no clear D gene. V lost 4 bases and J 4 bases, leaving 6 bases between the germline ends. The CDR3 is 12 amino acids. CDR1 SGDLS and CDR2 YYNGEE come from the germline V gene. The CDR3 protein is CASSIEGNTIYF. In DNA form, the CDR3 reads TGTGCCAGCAGCATCGAGGGAAACACCATATATTTT.

V gene TRBV29-1 combines with J gene TRBJ2-5; D gene ambiguous. Deletions cut 6 bases from V and 5 bases from J, with 16 bases between. This CDR3 comprises 13 residues. Germline V gives CDR1 SQVTM, CDR2 ANQGSEA. CDR3 DNA sequence: TGCAGCGTGGTAGGTCCACCCAGGGAGACCCAGTACTTC. Translated, it gives CSVVGPPRETQYF.

This CDR3 reads CASSLWRGRGSGERGKLFF. In DNA, the CDR3 is TGTGCCAGCAGTTTATGGAGGGGCAGGGGCTCAGGTGAGCGGGGGAAACTGTTTTTT. This rearrangement joins TRBV28 to TRBJ1-4; possibly TRBD1 for D (6 bases). The germline V gene encodes CDR1 MDHEN and CDR2 SYDVKM. The CDR3 runs 19 residues. Trimming removed 0 bases from V and 11 bases from J, with 28 bases in between.

V gene TRBV4-2 combines with J gene TRBJ2-1; the D gene is possibly TRBD2 (5 bases). Between the trimmed V and J ends, which lost 0 bases and 0 bases, there was a span of 9 bases. The CDR3 spans 16 residues. CDR1 and CDR2 (germline): LGHNA, YNFKEQ. CDR3 in amino acids: CASSQDMRDSYNEQFF. CDR3 in DNA: TGTGCCAGCAGCCAAGATATGAGGGACTCCTACAATGAGCAGTTCTTC.

The chain joins TRBV5-4 to TRBJ2-2, with D perhaps matching TRBD1 (6 bases). Germline CDR1 SGHNT, CDR2 YYREEE (reference sequence). Trimming shortened V by 4 bases and J by 6 bases, and 19 bases separated the two germline ends. This CDR3 contains 16 residues. The CDR3 region is CASSASQGVTSGELFF. CDR3 in DNA: TGTGCCAGCAGCGCCTCACAGGGAGTCACATCCGGGGAGCTGTTTTTT.

The chain couples TRBV5-1 to TRBJ1-2; 8 bases agree with TRBD1. The V gene end was trimmed by 0 bases and the J gene end by 6 bases; junction bases not matched to a gene: 10. The CDR3 consists of 16 residues. Germline values: CDR1 SGHRS, CDR2 YFSETQ. CDR3 in amino acids: CASSLEGQVFGHGYTF. The CDR3, as DNA: TGCGCCAGCAGCTTGGAGGGACAGGTTTTCGGCCATGGCTACACCTTC.

This clone was seen only once. The V and J genes are TRBV9 and TRBJ1-2; the D gene is possibly TRBD1 (5 bases). Per germline, CDR1 SGDLS and CDR2 YYNGEE. V was clipped by 0 bases and J by 1 base, with 10 bases between them. The CDR3 is 15 amino acids. The CDR3: CASSVAEGLNYGYTF. The CDR3 DNA follows: TGTGCCAGCAGCGTAGCCGAGGGACTTAACTATGGCTACACCTTC.